The 27 T cell receptor beta chains below all came from one sample that was sequenced in a study of radiation and T cells in renal cell carcinoma. The data were produced by immunoSEQ multiplex PCR, yet TCRdb's version contains in-frame clones alone and is incomplete. In the table there are 95,000 to 150,000 clones, roughly 80% of which are singletons. Time point meaning: baseline pretreatment blood. The sample's treatment: 15 Gy SBRT to primary tumor, nephrectomy 4 weeks later. The material sequenced was blood, taken from a patient whose treatment included radiotherapy and nephrectomy. The receptors here all came from a woman in her sixties with renal cell carcinoma.

The V call is TRBV19, the J call TRBJ2-5, with a possible D match to TRBD1 (6 bases). CDR1 and CDR2 from the germline V gene are LNHDA and SQIVND (reference sequence). The CDR3 has 16 residues. The V gene lost 4 bases and the J gene lost 2 bases, with 17 bases spanning the gap. The CDR3 loop reads CASSTKQGRLQETQYF. The DNA for the CDR3 is TGTGCCAGTAGTACAAAACAGGGTAGGCTTCAAGAGACCCAGTACTTC. The full variable domain, with the rest looked up from reference TRBV19 and TRBJ2-5, is DGGITQSPKYLFRKEGQNVTLSCEQNLNHDAMYWYRQDPGQGLRLIYYSQIVNDFQKGDIAEGYSVSREKKESFPLTVTSAQKNPTAFYLCASSTKQGRLQETQYFGPGTRLLVL.

The CDR3: CASSPMGGSGNTIYF. In nucleotides, the CDR3 is TGTGCCAGCAGCCCTATGGGGGGGTCTGGAAACACCATATATTTT. The V call is TRBV11-2, the J call TRBJ1-3, with D perhaps matching TRBD1 (5 bases). The germline V gene has CDR1 SGHAT and CDR2 FQNNGV. Trimming pared 5 bases from V and 1 base from J, leaving 12 bases between. The CDR3 sequence is 15 residues long.

This clone was observed a handful of times. The gene calls are TRBV6-4 and TRBJ1-5; D is uncertain. Germline-derived CDR1 and CDR2 are MRHNA and SNTAGT. The CDR3 contains 13 residues. V was pared by 6 bases and J by 7 bases, with 13 bases between. CDR3 amino acids: CASSLGEGQPQHF. The CDR3 coding sequence is TGTGCCAGCAGCCTCGGTGAGGGACAGCCCCAGCATTTT.

This chain connects TRBV7-2 to TRBJ1-2; D gene unclear. The CDR3 consists of 14 residues. V was trimmed by 4 bases and J by 2 bases, leaving 11 bases between them. Per the germline V gene, CDR1 is SGHTA and CDR2 is FQGNSA. The CDR3 nucleotides read TGTGCCAGCAGCTCTCCAGTCCTAAACTATGGCTACACCTTC. This sequence encodes CASSSPVLNYGYTF. Full variable domain (remainder filled in from reference TRBV7-2 and TRBJ1-2): GAGVSQSPSNKVTEKGKDVELRCDPISGHTALYWYRQSLGQGLEFLIYFQGNSAPDKSGLPSDRFSAERTGGSVSTLTIQRTQQEDSAVYLCASSSPVLNYGYTFGSGTRLTVV.

The J gene is TRBJ1-1, the V gene TRBV25-1; D is uncertain. Germline CDR1 MGHDK, CDR2 SYGVNS. Trimming took off 2 bases at V and 0 bases at J, with 10 bases between the two ends. This CDR3 has 15 amino acids. The CDR3 sequence: CASSERGGMNTEAFF. For the CDR3, the DNA is TGTGCCAGCAGTGAACGGGGAGGCATGAACACTGAAGCTTTCTTT.

This clone appeared a single time. The chain carries TRBV6-1 and TRBJ1-5; no clear D gene. Germline V gives CDR1 MNHNS, CDR2 SASEGT. V was trimmed by 2 bases and J by 0 bases, leaving 2 bases between them. CDR3 length: 13 residues. CDR3 sequence (DNA): TGTGCCAGCAGTGAACTTAGCAATCAGCCCCAGCATTTT. It translates to CASSELSNQPQHF.

This clone occurred a few times. The chain carries TRBV5-5 and TRBJ2-3; TRBD1 or TRBD2 may be the D gene (5 bases each). Germline CDR1 reads SGHKS; CDR2 reads YYEKEE (reference sequence). Deletions cut 4 bases from V and 5 bases from J, with 23 bases between. The CDR3 totals 17 residues. This CDR3 is CASSPEAQGFFGDTQYF. CDR3 DNA: TGTGCCAGCAGCCCGGAGGCCCAGGGTTTCTTTGGAGATACGCAGTATTTT. Drawing the rest from reference TRBV5-5 and TRBJ2-3, the complete variable domain is DAGVTQSPTHLIKTRGQQVTLRCSPISGHKSVSWYQQVLGQGPQFIFQYYEKEERGRGNFPDRFSARQFPNYSSELNVNALLLGDSALYLCASSPEAQGFFGDTQYFGPGTRLTVL.

The V call is TRBV7-9, the J call TRBJ2-7; perhaps D is TRBD1 or TRBD2 (5 bases each). Germline CDR1 and CDR2: SEHNR and FQNEAQ (reference sequence). The CDR3 consists of 16 residues. With 4 bases removed from V and 3 bases from J, the gap between germline ends came to 19 bases. The CDR3 region is CASSSVREGSSYEQYF. DNA for the CDR3: TGTGCCAGCAGCTCCGTTCGAGAGGGGTCGAGCTACGAGCAGTACTTC.

The CDR3 loop reads CASSSPNTGVVGYTF. The CDR3 region has the DNA TGTGCCAGCAGTTCGCCGAACACGGGGGTGGTTGGCTACACCTTC. The V and J genes are TRBV25-1 and TRBJ1-2, with a weak D call TRBD1 (5 bases). Deletions cut 5 bases from V and 7 bases from J, with 20 bases between. Germline V lookup: CDR1 MGHDK, CDR2 SYGVNS. This CDR3 spans 15 amino acids.

This clone was seen just once. J is TRBJ1-5 and V is TRBV6-1; D ambiguous. Germline CDR1 reads MNHNS; CDR2 reads SASEGT. CDR3 length equals 13 residues. Deletions cut 7 bases from V and 6 bases from J, with 13 bases between. CDR3 nucleotides: TGTGCCAGCACCGTAGGGCGAAGTCAGCCCCAGCATTTT. Amino acids: CASTVGRSQPQHF.

The V gene is TRBV14, the J gene TRBJ2-3; tentatively, D is TRBD1 (5 bases). CDR3 length equals 16 residues. Germline CDR1 is SGHDN and CDR2 is FVKESK. With 2 bases removed from V and 2 bases from J, the gap between germline ends came to 14 bases. CDR3 amino acids: CASSQYGQGYTDTQYF. The CDR3 region has the DNA TGTGCCAGCAGCCAATATGGACAAGGTTACACAGATACGCAGTATTTT.

Worth noting for this clone: A junction end diverges from the germline sequence, so it may reflect a read error. The V gene is TRBV2, the J gene TRBJ1-4, with 7 bases lining up with TRBD1. Germline CDR1 and CDR2: SNHLY and FYNNEI. This CDR3 has 13 amino acids. CDR3 sequence (DNA): TGTGCCAGCAGGGAAGGGACAGATGAAAAACTGTTTTTT. This sequence encodes CASREGTDEKLFF.

The chain links TRBV7-3 to TRBJ2-2; perhaps TRBD2 as D (5 bases). The CDR3 has 13 residues. The germline V gene has CDR1 SGHTA and CDR2 FQGTGA. The ends were cut back, 5 bases at V and 3 bases at J, with 7 bases in the middle. The DNA for the CDR3 is TGTGCCAGCAGCGGGAGTGACACCGGGGAGCTGTTTTTT. Its translation is CASSGSDTGELFF.

The chain joins TRBV6-6 to TRBJ2-3; D unclear. Germline V gives CDR1 MNHNY, CDR2 SVGAGI (reference sequence). The V end lost 4 bases, the J end lost 5 bases, and 10 bases lay between the germline ends. The CDR3 totals 13 residues. CDR3 sequence (DNA): TGTGCCAGCAGTTTTACGAACCGAGATACGCAGTATTTT. Residues: CASSFTNRDTQYF.

The chain has TRBV6-6 and TRBJ1-2; no firm D call. The CDR3 runs 13 residues. The V gene's germline CDR1 is MNHNY and CDR2 SVGAGI (reference sequence). V was cut by 7 bases and J by 8 bases, with 17 bases left in between. The CDR3 loop is CASTSVVTGGYTF. In DNA, the CDR3 is TGTGCCAGCACCTCGGTGGTGACTGGGGGCTACACCTTC.

V gene TRBV9 combines with J gene TRBJ1-2, with 9 bases fitting TRBD1. The CDR3 totals 17 residues. The V segment lost 3 bases and the J segment 4 bases; nucleotides outside the gene matches: 13. Germline V gene sequence: CDR1 SGDLS, CDR2 YYNGEE. The CDR3 DNA is TGTGCCAGCAGCGCCCGCCCCAACAGGGGGCGCCCCTATGGCTACACCTTC. Protein sequence: CASSARPNRGRPYGYTF.

The V and J genes are TRBV2 and TRBJ2-7, with a tentative D call TRBD1 (6 bases). V was pared by 10 bases and J by 2 bases, with 12 bases between. The CDR3 sequence is 12 residues long. Germline-derived CDR1 and CDR2 are SNHLY and FYNNEI. The DNA of the CDR3 is TGTGCCAACCGACAGGCCGCCTACGAGCAGTACTTC. Translation gives CANRQAAYEQYF.

V is TRBV10-3 and J is TRBJ2-7, with 8 bases that match TRBD2. Germline V gene lookup returns CDR1 ENHRY and CDR2 SYGVKD. This CDR3 has 15 amino acids. After removal of 2 bases from V and 2 bases from J, the junction contained 5 bases not matched to a gene. The CDR3 here is CAISEQAGGAYEQYF. As DNA, the CDR3 is TGTGCCATCAGTGAGCAGGCGGGGGGAGCCTACGAGCAGTACTTC.

The chain employs TRBV18 and TRBJ2-7; D unresolved. This CDR3 spans 14 amino acids. With 5 bases removed from V and 2 bases from J, the gap between germline ends came to 13 bases. The germline CDR1 and CDR2 sequences are KGHSH and LQKENI. CDR3 amino acids: CASSSNQDTYEQYF. The CDR3 nucleotides read TGTGCCAGCTCATCCAACCAGGATACCTACGAGCAGTACTTC.

This clone has a handful of counts. The chain employs TRBV6-6 and TRBJ1-2; D not resolved. The germline V gene has CDR1 MNHNY and CDR2 SVGAGI (reference sequence). Trimming took 0 bases from V and 2 from J, leaving 7 bases between them. There are 14 residues in the CDR3. CDR3 amino acids: CASSYSGRNYGYTF. DNA of the CDR3: TGTGCCAGCAGTTACTCCGGGAGGAACTATGGCTACACCTTC.

This clone was seen once. The chain combines TRBV7-9 with TRBJ1-2; D not resolved. Trimming removed 1 base from V and 3 bases from J, with 12 bases in between. CDR1 is SEHNR, CDR2 FQNEAQ, per germline (reference sequence). The CDR3 sequence is 15 residues long. CDR3: CASSLGTAGDYGYTF. CDR3 in DNA: TGTGCCAGCAGCTTAGGTACGGCGGGAGACTATGGCTACACCTTC.

This sequence joins TRBV4-3 and TRBJ2-3, with 9 bases that match TRBD2. CDR3 length equals 16 residues. Per germline, CDR1 LGHNA and CDR2 YSLEER. The V segment lost 4 bases and the J segment 4 bases; nucleotides outside the gene matches: 9. DNA of the CDR3: TGCGCCAGCAGCCCCCAAGTAGCGGGAGTGGCAGATACGCAGTATTTT. This sequence encodes CASSPQVAGVADTQYF.

The V gene is TRBV4-3, the J gene TRBJ1-3; D call uncertain. The CDR3 runs 15 residues. V was clipped by 0 bases and J by 6 bases, with 12 bases between them. Germline CDR1 is LGHNA and CDR2 is YSLEER. CDR3 DNA sequence: TGCGCCAGCAGCCAAGATGGTGCGGGCCTAAACACCATATATTTT. Translation gives CASSQDGAGLNTIYF.

The chain joins TRBV7-9 to TRBJ1-5; unclear D gene. This CDR3 comprises 13 residues. V gave up 1 base and J gave up 9 bases, with 10 bases separating them. In germline, CDR1 is SEHNR, CDR2 FQNEAQ (reference sequence). CDR3 DNA: TGTGCCAGCAGCTTAGACCCCACCGGGCCCCAGCATTTT. Translation gives CASSLDPTGPQHF.

V is TRBV7-8 and J is TRBJ1-1, with a weak D call TRBD1 (5 bases). V lost 2 bases and J 4 bases, leaving 11 bases between the germline ends. Germline CDR1 reads SGHVS; CDR2 reads FQNEAQ. The CDR3 consists of 14 residues. CDR3 DNA: TGTGCCAGCAGCTTAAGTGAGGGACGCACTGAAGCTTTCTTT. Residues: CASSLSEGRTEAFF.

V gene TRBV6-5 combines with J gene TRBJ1-2; 7 bases are shared with TRBD1. Germline CDR1 MNHEY, CDR2 SVGAGI. The V segment lost 6 bases and the J segment 5 bases; nucleotides outside the gene matches: 3. The CDR3 totals 12 residues. The CDR3 sequence: CASREQGYGYTF. CDR3 bases: TGTGCCAGCAGGGAACAGGGGTATGGCTACACCTTC.

J is TRBJ1-3 and V is TRBV18, with no clear D. Germline loops: CDR1 KGHSH, CDR2 LQKENI. There are 17 residues in the CDR3. The ends were cut back, 3 bases at V and 2 bases at J, with 17 bases in the middle. As DNA, the CDR3 is TGTGCCAGCTCACCTTTCGGACCCCGGGCCGCTGGAAACACCATATATTTT. Its translation: CASSPFGPRAAGNTIYF. Supplemented by reference TRBV18 and TRBJ1-3, the full variable domain reads NAGVMQNPRHLVRRRGQEARLRCSPMKGHSHVYWYRQLPEEGLKFMVYLQKENIIDESGMPKERFSAEFPKEGPSILRIQQVVRGDSAAYFCASSPFGPRAAGNTIYFGEGSWLTVV.